A selection of T cell receptor beta chains follows, all from one sample in a study of T cells in localized non-small cell lung cancer. Profiled with immunoSEQ multiplex PCR; TCRdb holds only in-frame clones, not every one. The sample holds about 33,000 clones, 75% to 90% seen once. Sequencing used peripheral blood mononuclear cells, obtained before any cancer treatment. The source is a man aged 40-75 years with stage III lung adenocarcinoma. The CDR3 runs from the conserved cysteine through the conserved F or W. Fields, in order: V gene, J gene, clone size, CDR3 length, D gene, CDR3 DNA, CDR3 protein. D genes are given only for firm matches. Clone size, where shown, is once, few, many, or a class for clones that have expanded.

>TRBV28|TRBJ2-7|.|15|TRBD1
TGTGCCAGCAGGCCGTGGGACAGGGATTCCTACGAGCAGTACTTC
CASRPWDRDSYEQYF
>TRBV5-1|TRBJ2-1|.|16|TRBD2
TGCGCCAGCAGCTTGGAGGCTAGCGGGGCTTACAATGAGCAGTTCTTC
CASSLEASGAYNEQFF
>TRBV11-3|TRBJ2-5|once|14|.
TGTGCCAGCAGCTTAGGGGGGAACCAAGAGACCCAGTACTTC
CASSLGGNQETQYF
>TRBV5-1|TRBJ2-5|.|15|TRBD2
TGCGCCAGCAGCTTGGAGGCGGGGGGCCCCGGGACCCAGTACTTC
CASSLEAGGPGTQYF
>TRBV4-1|TRBJ2-1|.|16|TRBD2
TGCGCCAGCAGCCAGACTAGCGGGGGGCCTTACAATGAGCAGTTCTTC
CASSQTSGGPYNEQFF
>TRBV4-2|TRBJ2-1|.|15|.
TGTGCCAGCAGCCAAGATTACCTAGCGACGGGTGAGCAGTTCTTC
CASSQDYLATGEQFF
>TRBV11-2|TRBJ2-3|.|15|.
TGTGCCAGCAGCTTACGCTTTTCTGGCACAGATACGCAGTATTTT
CASSLRFSGTDTQYF
>TRBV7-9|TRBJ2-6|.|14|.
TGTGCCAGCAGCTTAGTATCCGGGGCCAACGTCCTGACTTTC
CASSLVSGANVLTF
>TRBV7-9|TRBJ2-3|.|14|.
TGTGCCAGCAGCTTAGTAGGTTCCACAGATACGCAGTATTTT
CASSLVGSTDTQYF
>TRBV5-6|TRBJ2-3|.|17|TRBD2
TGTGCCAGCAGCTTGGTGGCTAGCGGGGGACGTAGGCATACGCAGTATTTT
CASSLVASGGRRHTQYF
>TRBV5-1|TRBJ2-7|.|15|.
TGCGCCAGCAGCTTGGGTCTAAGACAATCCTACGAGCAGTACTTC
CASSLGLRQSYEQYF
>TRBV4-1|TRBJ2-2|.|16|TRBD1
TGCGCCAGCAGTCTTCACGGGACAGCGAACACCGGGGAGCTGTTTTTT
CASSLHGTANTGELFF
>TRBV6-5|TRBJ1-1|.|14|TRBD1
TGTGCCAGCACTGCAACAGGGGGCGTAGGTGAAGCTTTCTTT
CASTATGGVGEAFF
>TRBV19|TRBJ1-4|.|16|.
TGTGCCAGTAGTAAACTACAGGGAGCAACTAATGAAAAACTGTTTTTT
CASSKLQGATNEKLFF
>TRBV2|TRBJ2-7|.|16|.
TGTGCCAGCACTCAAGGGGCAGTCCGTAGGTCCTACGAGCAGTACTTC
CASTQGAVRRSYEQYF
>TRBV6-6|TRBJ1-6|.|12|.
TGTGCCAGCAGTGACTATAATTCACCCCTCCACTTT
CASSDYNSPLHF
>TRBV28|TRBJ2-7|.|12|.
TGTGCCAGCAGTTTATGGGAATGGGAGCAGTACTTC
CASSLWEWEQYF
>TRBV19|TRBJ2-7|.|15|.
TGTGCCAGTAGTGCCCCAGACCCGCAGCCCAGAGGCCAGTACTTC
CASSAPDPQPRGQYF
>TRBV30|TRBJ1-1|once|14|TRBD1
TGTGCCTGGAGTAGGGACAGGAAAAACACTGAAGCTTTCTTT
CAWSRDRKNTEAFF
>TRBV11-2|TRBJ2-7|once|15|TRBD1
TGTGCCAGCAGCCTAAACAGGGGTAGCTCCTACGAGCAGTACTTC
CASSLNRGSSYEQYF
>TRBV28|TRBJ1-2|.|17|TRBD1
TGTGCCAGCATCTCAGGCCGGGACAGGGGGTCGAACTATGGCTACACCTTC
CASISGRDRGSNYGYTF
>TRBV7-8|TRBJ2-1|.|11|.
TGTGCCAGCAGCTTAGTAGGCGAGCAGTTCTTC
CASSLVGEQFF
>TRBV18|TRBJ1-1|.|15|.
TGTGCCAGCTCCCGATCTACAGGGAAGGACACTGAAGCTTTCTTT
CASSRSTGKDTEAFF
>TRBV11-3|TRBJ2-7|once|12|.
TGTGCCAGCAGTGTTCGAGGCTACGAGCAGTACTTC
CASSVRGYEQYF
>TRBV19|TRBJ1-2|few|11|.
TGTGCCAGTAGTTGGGGGTTGGGCTACACCTTC
CASSWGLGYTF
>TRBV7-3|TRBJ2-3|.|15|.
TGTGCCAGCAGCTTAGAAGGGGCAAGCACAGATACGCAGTATTTT
CASSLEGASTDTQYF
>TRBV5-5|TRBJ1-3|few|16|TRBD1
TGTGCCAGCATCGGGCAGGGGGCCTCTGCTGGAAACACCATATATTTT
CASIGQGASAGNTIYF
>TRBV19|TRBJ1-5|.|13|.
TGTGCCAGTATGGTCAATAGCAATCAGCCCCAGCATTTT
CASMVNSNQPQHF
>TRBV19|TRBJ1-1|.|13|TRBD1
TGTGCCAGTTCGGACAGGGGGCTAACTGAAGCTTTCTTT
CASSDRGLTEAFF
>TRBV6-5|TRBJ1-5|.|13|.
TGTGCCAGCAGTTACCAAATCAATCAGCCCCAGCATTTT
CASSYQINQPQHF
>TRBV7-9|TRBJ2-5|.|19|TRBD2
TGTGCCAGCAGCTTAGCCCCGGGACTAGCGGGGGGAACTCAAGAGACCCAGTACTTC
CASSLAPGLAGGTQETQYF
>TRBV5-5|TRBJ1-3|.|13|.
TGTGCCAGCAGCTTCGACAGGGGAAACACCATATATTTT
CASSFDRGNTIYF
>TRBV5-1|TRBJ1-4|.|13|.
TGCGCCAGCAGCTTGGGGACAGAGGAAAAACTGTTTTTT
CASSLGTEEKLFF
>TRBV5-5|TRBJ2-1|.|17|TRBD2
TGTGCCAGCAGCTTGGCACTCACTAGCGGGGCGTACAATGAGCAGTTCTTC
CASSLALTSGAYNEQFF